This T cell receptor beta chain comes out of a study of cytomegalovirus exposure and HLA in healthy donors. Researchers ran the PCR with 60 Vbeta and 13 Jbeta primers. Assay used: immunoSEQ multiplex PCR; TCRdb lists only in-frame clones, some missing. This sample has about 150,000 clones, with over 70% found just once. Regarding this clone: No antigen is known for it.

Study outcomes and limitations: Researchers catalogued under 200 TCR beta chains as cytomegalovirus-associated.

The specimen sequenced was PBMCs. The clonotype comes from a young man in good health and CMV-seropositive.

CDR3 protein: CAWSSSPGWTSGIHEQYF. Here the CDR3 DNA reads TGTGCCTGGAGTAGCTCTCCGGGTTGGACTAGCGGGATCCACGAGCAGTACTTC. V gene TRBV30 combines with J gene TRBJ2-7; the match to TRBD2 covers 12 bases. V lost 2 bases and J lost 5; bases outside the gene matches: 16. This CDR3 is built from 18 residues. From germline, CDR1 is GTSNPN and CDR2 SVGIG (reference sequence).